These T cell receptor beta chains were read from a single sample in a study of blood T cell repertoires in COVID-19. The data were produced by immunoSEQ multiplex PCR, yet TCRdb's version contains in-frame clones alone and is incomplete. The table has about 110,000 clones, about 80% seen once. Sequencing was done on a sample of peripheral blood. These receptors were collected from a woman of 80 years or more with acute or convalescent COVID-19. Each CDR3 is given with its conserved first and last residue. A D gene is named only where the DNA matches it firmly. Size is stated for part of the rows, as once, few or many counts, or as a class when the clone is expanded.

d_gene	v_gene	j_gene	abundance	CDR3aa	CDR3nt
TRBD1	TRBV5-8	TRBJ1-1	NA	CASSHVQGVGTATEAFF	TGTGCCAGCAGCCATGTGCAGGGGGTAGGTACGGCGACTGAAGCTTTCTTT
NA	TRBV6-6	TRBJ2-7	NA	CASRSDRYEQYF	TGTGCCAGCAGATCGGACAGATACGAGCAGTACTTC
NA	TRBV6-2/TRBV6-3	TRBJ2-4	NA	CASSSQVSAKNIQYF	TGTGCCAGCAGTTCACAGGTATCAGCCAAAAACATTCAGTACTTC
NA	TRBV7-2	TRBJ1-4	NA	CASSFEGGREKLFF	TGTGCCAGCAGCTTCGAGGGGGGGAGGGAAAAACTGTTTTTT
TRBD1	TRBV5-5	TRBJ1-2	NA	CASSTTRDRGLWRYTF	TGTGCCAGCAGCACCACCCGGGACAGGGGATTGTGGCGCTACACCTTC
TRBD1	TRBV10-1	TRBJ2-5	NA	CASSGGTGALETQYF	TGCGCCAGCAGTGGGGGGACAGGGGCGTTGGAGACCCAGTACTTC
TRBD1	TRBV9	TRBJ1-5	NA	CASSEGQGSNQPQHF	TGTGCCAGCAGCGAGGGACAGGGGAGTAATCAGCCCCAGCATTTT
TRBD2	TRBV30	TRBJ2-1	once	CAWLLAGRSNEQFF	TGTGCCTGGCTACTAGCGGGACGATCCAATGAGCAGTTCTTC
NA	TRBV21-1	TRBJ2-2	once	CASSKLPSGSQEDTGELFF	TGTGCCAGCAGCAAACTCCCTAGCGGGAGTCAGGAGGACACCGGGGAGCTGTTTTTT
NA	TRBV2	TRBJ1-1	few	CASSEALSGSGFPAFF	TGTGCCAGCAGTGAAGCGCTTTCAGGGTCGGGTTTTCCGGCTTTCTTT
TRBD1	TRBV28	TRBJ1-3	NA	CASSNLRGPGNTIYF	TGTGCCAGCAGTAACCTCAGGGGGCCCGGAAACACCATATATTTT
TRBD1	TRBV7-6	TRBJ2-5	NA	CASSLSAGGAETQYF	TGTGCCAGCAGCTTATCGGCAGGGGGCGCGGAGACCCAGTACTTC
NA	TRBV11-2	TRBJ1-6	few	CASSSYRVNNSPLHF	TGTGCCAGCAGCTCGTACAGGGTGAATAATTCACCCCTCCACTTT
NA	TRBV27	TRBJ2-3	NA	CASSSHRTDTQYF	TGTGCCAGCAGTAGTCATCGGACAGATACGCAGTATTTT
NA	TRBV25-1	TRBJ1-6	NA	CASSEYGRGSNSPLHF	TGTGCCAGCAGTGAATACGGTCGGGGAAGTAATTCACCCCTCCACTTT
NA	TRBV29-1	TRBJ1-4	NA	CSVEAGEKLFF	TGCAGCGTTGAGGCAGGTGAAAAACTGTTTTTT
NA	TRBV6-5	TRBJ1-5	many	CASRPPGQHQPQHF	TGTGCCAGCAGACCCCCGGGACAACATCAGCCCCAGCATTTT
NA	TRBV30	TRBJ1-5	NA	CAWNWKLDQPQHF	TGTGCCTGGAATTGGAAGCTAGATCAGCCCCAGCATTTT
NA	TRBV28	TRBJ2-6	NA	CASHSGANVLTF	TGTGCCAGCCATTCTGGGGCCAACGTCCTGACTTTC
TRBD2	TRBV27	TRBJ2-3	many	CASSFRGLAGGSADTQYF	TGTGCCAGCAGTTTTAGGGGACTAGCGGGAGGCAGCGCAGATACGCAGTATTTT
NA	TRBV3-1/TRBV3-2	TRBJ1-2	NA	CASSQVNELSYGYTF	TGTGCCAGCAGCCAAGTAAATGAGCTCTCCTATGGCTACACCTTC
NA	TRBV11-2	TRBJ2-1	few	CASSLVARSTPNNEQFF	TGTGCCAGCAGCTTAGTGGCCAGATCCACCCCCAACAATGAGCAGTTCTTC
TRBD1	TRBV10-1	TRBJ2-3	NA	CASSHRGSADTQYF	TGCGCCAGCAGTCACAGGGGGTCAGCAGATACGCAGTATTTT
NA	TRBV12-3/TRBV12-4	TRBJ2-2	NA	CASRWTETGELFF	TGTGCCAGCAGGTGGACTGAGACCGGGGAGCTGTTTTTT
TRBD2	TRBV7-9	TRBJ2-5	NA	CASSYSGSIGETQYF	TGTGCCAGCAGCTATAGCGGGAGTATAGGGGAGACCCAGTACTTC
NA	TRBV5-1	TRBJ2-3	NA	CASSLSGNPDTQYF	TGCGCCAGCAGCTTGAGCGGTAACCCGGATACGCAGTATTTT
NA	TRBV30	TRBJ2-5	NA	CAWSGGVSSAAQYF	TGTGCCTGGAGTGGAGGAGTGTCCTCAGCAGCCCAGTACTTC
NA	TRBV7-6	TRBJ1-4	NA	CASSQAEEKLFF	TGTGCCAGCAGCCAGGCCGAGGAAAAACTGTTTTTT
NA	TRBV29-1	TRBJ2-3	once	CSVEFGLRDTQYF	TGCAGCGTTGAATTTGGCCTCAGAGATACGCAGTATTTT
TRBD1	TRBV10-3	TRBJ1-5	NA	CATAMRGGGNQPQHF	TGTGCCACCGCTATGAGAGGGGGCGGCAATCAGCCCCAGCATTTT
TRBD2	TRBV5-4	TRBJ2-1	NA	CASSLALLAPGSNEQFF	TGTGCCAGCAGCTTGGCCCTACTAGCGCCAGGGAGTAATGAGCAGTTCTTC
TRBD2	TRBV9	TRBJ2-3	few	CASSTRLAGATDTQYF	TGTGCCAGCAGCACCCGACTAGCGGGAGCCACAGATACGCAGTATTTT
NA	TRBV12-3/TRBV12-4	TRBJ2-2	NA	CASFRVTGELFF	TGTGCCAGCTTCAGGGTTACCGGGGAGCTGTTTTTT
TRBD2	TRBV7-2	TRBJ2-7	NA	CASSSPALAGGEQYF	TGTGCCAGCAGCTCCCCCGCTCTAGCGGGTGGCGAGCAGTACTTC
NA	TRBV30	TRBJ1-2	NA	CAWNHPDRGEGYTF	TGTGCCTGGAACCATCCGGACAGAGGGGAGGGCTACACCTTC
NA	TRBV19	TRBJ1-4	few	CASSIDLLPNEKLFF	TGTGCCAGTAGTATAGATTTACTACCTAATGAAAAACTGTTTTTT
NA	TRBV9	TRBJ2-3	NA	CASSLWGGRTDTQYF	TGTGCCAGCAGCTTATGGGGGGGGCGGACAGATACGCAGTATTTT
NA	TRBV28	TRBJ1-4	NA	CASSLPGEKLFF	TGTGCCAGCAGTTTACCAGGGGAAAAACTGTTTTTT
NA	TRBV30	TRBJ2-7	few	CAWSVIAGYEQYF	TGTGCCTGGAGTGTCATCGCGGGCTACGAGCAGTACTTC
NA	TRBV6-5	TRBJ1-2	NA	CASRPAEGLGYTF	TGTGCCAGCAGGCCCGCAGAGGGACTCGGCTACACCTTC
TRBD2	TRBV5-1	TRBJ2-1	NA	CASSLLAGSSYNEQFF	TGCGCCAGCAGCTTACTAGCGGGTAGCTCCTATAATGAGCAGTTCTTC
TRBD1	TRBV2	TRBJ1-5	once	CASSATGNNQPQHF	TGTGCCAGCAGCGCGACAGGGAACAATCAGCCCCAGCATTTT
NA	TRBV30	TRBJ1-3	few	CAWSAGGGNTIYF	TGTGCCTGGAGTGCCGGGGGAGGAAACACCATATATTTT
NA	TRBV10-2	TRBJ1-1	few	CASSEYGPGGPEAFF	TGCGCCAGCAGTGAGTACGGTCCGGGGGGACCTGAAGCTTTCTTT
NA	TRBV10-3	TRBJ1-2	NA	CAISGTAALNYGYTF	TGTGCCATCAGTGGGACAGCCGCCCTTAACTATGGCTACACCTTC
TRBD2	TRBV7-8	TRBJ2-1	few	CASSPLRERNEQFF	TGTGCCAGCAGCCCACTGCGGGAGCGGAATGAGCAGTTCTTC
NA	TRBV5-1	TRBJ2-3	NA	CASSFKGGGTDTQYF	TGCGCCAGCAGCTTTAAAGGCGGGGGCACAGATACGCAGTATTTT
TRBD2	TRBV6-5	TRBJ2-1	NA	CASVSSGGAGTSQFF	TGTGCCAGCGTCTCTAGCGGGGGGGCAGGTACTTCGCAGTTCTTC
NA	TRBV30	TRBJ2-7	NA	CAWSLPAYEQYF	TGTGCCTGGAGCCTACCGGCCTACGAGCAGTACTTC
NA	TRBV19	TRBJ1-2	NA	CASTPGRANGGYTF	TGTGCCAGTACTCCCGGCAGGGCTAATGGAGGCTACACCTTC
TRBD2	TRBV5-4	TRBJ2-6	NA	CASSPGGSGANVLTF	TGTGCCAGCAGCCCGGGGGGATCTGGGGCCAACGTCCTGACTTTC
TRBD1	TRBV7-2	TRBJ1-2	many	CASSLAGWQGGYGYTF	TGTGCCAGCAGCTTAGCGGGGTGGCAGGGGGGTTATGGCTACACCTTC